Below, 14 T cell receptor beta chains from the same sample are listed, as sequenced in a study of T cells after yellow fever vaccination. MiXCR, applied by TCRdb to the 5' RACE reads, yields one record per CDR3 protein. The data contain tens of thousands of distinct CDR3 sequences, 6.5% to 8% of them seen just once; the ten biggest clones take up 30% to 45%. This material consisted of CD8+ T cells sorted from PBMCs, taken 15 days after the yellow fever booster vaccination. The source is a man aged 25-45 years who received the YFV17D yellow fever vaccine.

This clonotype was found many times. The chain employs TRBV30 and TRBJ2-2; D gene unclear. In germline, CDR1 is GTSNPN, CDR2 SVGIG (reference sequence). Trimming removed 5 bases from V and 2 bases from J, with 3 bases in between. The CDR3 extends over 11 amino acids. CDR3 DNA sequence: TGTGCCTGGCGCAACACCGGGGAGCTGTTTTTT. Protein: CAWRNTGELFF.

This clonotype was counted ten times or more. CDR3 sequence: CSARGRALGEQFF. The CDR3, as DNA: TGCAGTGCTCGCGGGAGGGCCTTGGGTGAGCAGTTCTTC. The rearrangement links TRBV20-1 to TRBJ2-1, with TRBD2 matching 9 bases. V dropped 5 bases and J dropped 9; count of bases not matched to a gene: 8. CDR3 length: 13 residues. The germline V gene has CDR1 DFQATT and CDR2 SNEGSKA (reference sequence).

In its sample, this clonotype was seen many times. CDR3 nucleotide sequence: TGTGCCAGCAGTGATAGGACAGCTACCTACGAGCAGTACTTC. Residues: CASSDRTATYEQYF. The V and J genes are TRBV2 and TRBJ2-7; D possibly corresponds to TRBD1 (6 bases). Trimming cost V 3 bases and J 2 bases, with 11 bases left between them. The CDR3 covers 14 residues. Germline CDR1 is SNHLY and CDR2 is FYNNEI.

This clonotype was seen many times. The rearrangement joins TRBV4-3 to TRBJ2-7; D is unclear. The germline V gene encodes CDR1 LGHNA and CDR2 YSLEER. V was trimmed by 1 base and J by 6 bases, leaving 10 bases between them. The CDR3 totals 13 residues. In DNA form, the CDR3 reads TGCGCCAGCAGCCAAGTCGGTGCCGGCGAGCAGTACTTC. Its protein is CASSQVGAGEQYF.

This clonotype was recorded a few times. The chain joins TRBV15 to TRBJ1-5; 10 positions agree with TRBD1. There are 16 residues in the CDR3. Germline trimming cut 5 bases from V and 5 bases from J; bases unmatched to any gene: 9. Germline CDR1 reads LNHNV; CDR2 reads YYDKDF (reference sequence). CDR3 residues: CATSSSDRGLYQPQHF. The CDR3, as DNA: TGTGCCACCAGCTCCTCTGACAGGGGGCTGTATCAGCCCCAGCATTTT.

This clonotype was seen repeatedly, ten times or more. This sequence joins TRBV6-1 and TRBJ1-1; 8 bases match TRBD1. This CDR3 has 14 amino acids. With V trimmed by 8 bases and J by 1 base, 6 bases remained unmatched. The germline CDR1 and CDR2 sequences are MNHNS and SASEGT. Here the CDR3 DNA reads TGTGCCAGCCACAGGGGGTCGGAGAACACTGAAGCTTTCTTT. This encodes CASHRGSENTEAFF.

This clonotype was seen more than once but under ten times. This chain connects TRBV7-2 to TRBJ2-7; perhaps D is TRBD1 or TRBD2 (6 bases each). Per the germline V gene, CDR1 is SGHTA and CDR2 is FQGNSA. Trimming cost V 3 bases and J 3 bases, with 15 bases left between them. This CDR3 has 15 residues. Written as DNA, the CDR3 is TGTGCCAGCAGCTTGGAAGGGGGGATTTACTACGAGCAGTACTTC. As protein: CASSLEGGIYYEQYF.

The rearrangement joins TRBV7-9 to TRBJ2-5, with D perhaps matching TRBD1 (5 bases). The CDR3 has 17 amino acids. Trimming removed 5 bases from V and 2 bases from J, with 21 bases in between. Germline assignment: CDR1 SEHNR and CDR2 FQNEAQ (reference sequence). The CDR3 protein is CASSPFAPRGIQETQYF. CDR3 in DNA: TGTGCCAGCAGCCCCTTTGCCCCTAGGGGCATACAAGAGACCCAGTACTTC.

This chain uses TRBV7-2 with TRBJ1-6; TRBD1 might be the D (5 bases). Trimming removed 0 bases from V and 4 bases from J, with 13 bases in between. The CDR3 is made up of 17 amino acids. Germline values: CDR1 SGHTA, CDR2 FQGNSA. The CDR3 sequence: CASSLASQGLYNSPLHF. CDR3 coding DNA: TGTGCCAGCAGCTTAGCGTCGCAGGGACTGTATAATTCACCCCTCCACTTT.

This clonotype came up many times. The J gene is TRBJ2-7, the V gene TRBV14; D is perhaps TRBD2 (5 bases). The CDR3 sequence is 12 residues long. The germline CDR1 and CDR2 sequences are SGHDN and FVKESK. The V gene lost 6 bases and the J gene lost 2 bases, with 8 bases spanning the gap. Here the CDR3 DNA reads TGTGCCAGCAGTATACTAGCCTACGAGCAGTACTTC. Amino acid sequence: CASSILAYEQYF.

The sample holds many counts of this clonotype. V gene TRBV24-1 combines with J gene TRBJ2-1; D is uncertain. The length of the CDR3 is 16 residues. Trimming pared 7 bases from V and 5 bases from J, leaving 20 bases between. Germline-derived CDR1 and CDR2 are KGHDR and SFDVKD. The CDR3 spells CATSAFGSSTDNEQFF. In nucleotides, the CDR3 is TGTGCCACCAGCGCTTTTGGCAGCTCTACCGACAATGAGCAGTTCTTC.

The sample holds a few counts of this clonotype. The V and J genes are TRBV7-2 and TRBJ2-7; the D is unclear. V shed 6 bases and J shed 4 bases, with 16 bases lying between them. The CDR3 totals 14 residues. Per the germline V gene, CDR1 is SGHTA and CDR2 is FQGNSA. CDR3 amino acids: CASSDLGPSYEQYF. The CDR3 coding sequence is TGTGCCAGCAGTGATCTAGGGCCTTCGTACGAGCAGTACTTC.

This clonotype was detected many times. This chain links TRBV11-2 with TRBJ2-3; D is uncertain. The length of the CDR3 is 15 residues. Trimming pared 3 bases from V and 0 bases from J, leaving 10 bases between. Germline V gene sequence: CDR1 SGHAT, CDR2 FQNNGV. This CDR3 is CASSFLLSSTDTQYF. CDR3 bases: TGTGCCAGCAGCTTTTTGCTATCTAGCACAGATACGCAGTATTTT.

The gene calls are TRBV6-1 and TRBJ2-3; D tentatively reads TRBD1 or TRBD2 (5 bases each). This CDR3 region has 16 residues. CDR1 is MNHNS, CDR2 SASEGT, per germline. V lost 4 bases and J 6 bases, leaving 20 bases between the germline ends. CDR3 sequence: CASSGHRDVATDTQYF. The CDR3 DNA is TGTGCCAGCAGTGGGCACCGGGACGTCGCTACGGATACGCAGTATTTT.